This entry lists 16 T cell receptor beta chains sequenced from one sample in a study of CD8+ T cells in alopecia areata. In each case, RNA was isolated and then reverse transcribed into cDNA as the sequencing template. Repertoires were generated with immunoSEQ multiplex PCR, while TCRdb's copy carries only in-frame clones and drops some. Counted here are approximately 100,000 clones, about nine tenths occurring once; the ten biggest clones make up approximately 12%. The treatment denotes: oral pan-JAK inhibitor, 5-10 mg twice daily. This sample comprised CD8+ T cells sorted from blood, obtained around week 31, from a patient treated with tofacitinib. These receptors all come from a human donor with alopecia areata.

The chain employs TRBV7-9 and TRBJ1-1; D gene uncertain. The CDR3 has 13 residues. The V end lost 5 bases, the J end lost 1 base, and 8 bases lay between the germline ends. Per the germline V gene, CDR1 is SEHNR and CDR2 is FQNEAQ (reference sequence). The CDR3, as DNA: TGTGCCAGCAGCACGATGGGGAACACTGAAGCTTTCTTT. Translating it yields CASSTMGNTEAFF.

The V and J genes are TRBV5-4 and TRBJ2-7; 9 positions match TRBD2. CDR1 is SGHNT, CDR2 YYREEE, per germline (reference sequence). V lost 2 bases, J lost 2 bases, and 5 bases stayed unmatched. CDR3 length: 15 residues. Here the CDR3 reads CASSFASGGTYEQYF. Here the CDR3 DNA reads TGTGCCAGCAGCTTTGCGAGCGGGGGGACCTACGAGCAGTACTTC.

This clone has a single count. This rearrangement joins TRBV7-9 to TRBJ2-7; TRBD1 might be the D (6 bases). Germline CDR1 SEHNR, CDR2 FQNEAQ (reference sequence). This CDR3 comprises 12 residues. The V gene lost 1 base and the J gene lost 5 bases, with 6 bases spanning the gap. CDR3 nucleotides: TGTGCCAGCAGCTTAGGACAGGACGAGCAGTACTTC. It translates to CASSLGQDEQYF.

This rearrangement joins TRBV27 to TRBJ2-7, with D possibly matching TRBD2 (6 bases). Trimming took off 5 bases at V and 3 bases at J, with 14 bases between the two ends. The CDR3 has 14 amino acids. Germline loops: CDR1 MNHEY, CDR2 SMNVEV (reference sequence). The DNA of the CDR3 is TGTGCCAGCAGTCAACCGGGACTTAGCTACGAGCAGTACTTC. Translation gives CASSQPGLSYEQYF.

V gene TRBV27 combines with J gene TRBJ2-5, with unresolved D. The DNA matches TRBJ2-7 better at its end, which makes the J call doubtful. Germline V gives CDR1 MNHEY, CDR2 SMNVEV (reference sequence). The CDR3 is made up of 11 amino acids. The CDR3 nucleotides are TGTGCCAGCAATCCCCGCGGCGAGCAGTACTTC. It is translated as CASNPRGEQYF.

This rearrangement joins TRBV29-1 to TRBJ2-1; 11 bases fit TRBD1. The CDR3 length is 15 residues. The V gene end was trimmed by 1 base and the J gene end by 3 bases; junction bases not matched to a gene: 2. CDR1 and CDR2 (germline): SQVTM, ANQGSEA. CDR3 sequence (DNA): TGCAGCGTTGAAGTAGGGACAGGGGGCTACAATGAGCAGTTCTTC. It translates to CSVEVGTGGYNEQFF.

The rearrangement uses TRBV7-9 and TRBJ2-1; D gene uncertain. V lost 5 bases and J 10 bases, leaving 6 bases between the germline ends. The V gene's germline CDR1 is SEHNR and CDR2 FQNEAQ (reference sequence). The CDR3 sequence is 10 residues long. The chain's CDR3 is CASSLGEQFF. The CDR3 DNA is TGTGCCAGCAGCCTTGGGGAGCAGTTCTTC.

This chain links TRBV27 with TRBJ1-1; D call uncertain. Germline V gene sequence: CDR1 MNHEY, CDR2 SMNVEV (reference sequence). The CDR3 covers 13 residues. Trimming removed 5 bases from V and 1 base from J, with 8 bases in between. CDR3 bases: TGTGCCAGCAGTGTTGGACCGAACACTGAAGCTTTCTTT. Its protein is CASSVGPNTEAFF.

This chain uses TRBV9 with TRBJ1-2; TRBD1 might be the D (5 bases). This CDR3 spans 11 amino acids. Between the trimmed V and J ends, which lost 9 bases and 7 bases, there was a span of 13 bases. Germline CDR1 and CDR2: SGDLS and YYNGEE. The CDR3 reads CATQGESGYTF. The CDR3 DNA reads as TGTGCCACCCAGGGTGAAAGTGGCTACACCTTC.

The J gene is TRBJ1-1, the V gene TRBV7-3; maybe TRBD1 (5 bases). The CDR3 sequence is 13 residues long. With 5 bases removed from V and 1 base from J, the gap between germline ends came to 8 bases. The germline CDR1 and CDR2 sequences are SGHTA and FQGTGA. Written as DNA, the CDR3 is TGTGCCAGCAGCCTCACAGGGAACACTGAAGCTTTCTTT. This gives the protein CASSLTGNTEAFF.

This rearrangement joins TRBV7-9 to TRBJ2-7, with D unresolved. From germline, CDR1 is SEHNR and CDR2 FQNEAQ (reference sequence). Trimming shortened V by 8 bases and J by 0 bases, and 20 bases separated the two germline ends. The CDR3 consists of 16 residues. The CDR3 nucleotides read TGTGCCAGCTTGAGTTTAACGGCGGAACCCTCCTACGAGCAGTACTTC. This encodes CASLSLTAEPSYEQYF.

This rearrangement joins TRBV5-6 to TRBJ2-7; TRBD2 agrees at 12 bases. CDR3 length: 15 amino acids. After removal of 4 bases from V and 2 bases from J, the junction contained 4 bases not matched to a gene. CDR1 and CDR2 from the germline V gene are SGHDT and YYEEEE. The CDR3 loop reads CASSPGTSGPYEQYF. For the CDR3, the DNA is TGTGCCAGCAGCCCAGGGACTAGCGGGCCCTACGAGCAGTACTTC.

Notes on this clone: Other DNA sequences in the same sample also yield this CDR3. The chain's CDR3 is CASSVSGNEQFF. CDR3 DNA: TGTGCCAGCAGCGTAAGTGGGAATGAGCAGTTCTTC. J is TRBJ2-1 and V is TRBV9; D gene ambiguous. The germline V and J ends were trimmed by 1 base and 7 bases, with 6 bases remaining between them. Germline CDR1 SGDLS, CDR2 YYNGEE. The CDR3 has 12 amino acids.

The chain employs TRBV19 and TRBJ2-2; D perhaps matches TRBD1 (8 bases). In germline, CDR1 is LNHDA, CDR2 SQIVND (reference sequence). Trimming pared 5 bases from V and 6 bases from J, leaving 19 bases between. This CDR3 contains 16 residues. DNA of the CDR3: TGTGCCAGTAGTCCCCGGACAGGGCGGGAGCCCGGGGAGCTGTTTTTT. Amino acid sequence: CASSPRTGREPGELFF.

This clone has just a few counts. The genes are TRBV27 and TRBJ2-1; 13 bases fit TRBD2. Germline V gene data show CDR1 as MNHEY and CDR2 as SMNVEV (reference sequence). The trim removed 10 bases at V and 9 bases at J, leaving 12 bases unmatched. The CDR3 has 15 amino acids. The chain's CDR3 is CAIAQLAGGQAEQFF. CDR3 nucleotides: TGTGCCATCGCCCAACTAGCGGGAGGGCAGGCTGAGCAGTTCTTC.

The chain combines TRBV15 with TRBJ2-1; the match to TRBD2 covers 8 bases. Looked up from germline, CDR1 is LNHNV and CDR2 is YYDKDF (reference sequence). V lost 2 bases, J lost 2 bases, and 5 bases stayed unmatched. This CDR3 has 16 amino acids. CDR3 sequence: CATSRLSGSTYNEQFF. The DNA of the CDR3 is TGTGCCACCAGCAGACTGAGCGGGAGTACCTACAATGAGCAGTTCTTC.